The clone carrying this T cell receptor beta chain was found a few times. The source of the sample is a study of cytomegalovirus exposure and HLA in healthy donors. V was clipped by 2 bases and J by 5 bases; unmatched bases: 4. CDR3 size: 15 residues. Germline V gene data show CDR1 as MNHNS and CDR2 as SASEGT. PCR primers comprised 60 Vbeta and 13 Jbeta primers. Profiling relied on immunoSEQ multiplex PCR, and the TCRdb table lists in-frame clones only, not all of them. In the table there are under 200,000 clones, 9.5% to 15% of which are singletons. The specimen sequenced was PBMCs. This sequence originates from a man in his forties or fifties in good health and CMV-seropositive. This sequence joins TRBV6-1 and TRBJ1-5; 9 bases line up with TRBD1. The CDR3 DNA sequence: TGTGCCAGCAGTGAATTTAGACAGGGGGATCAGCCCCAGCATTTT. Its translation: CASSEFRQGDQPQHF.